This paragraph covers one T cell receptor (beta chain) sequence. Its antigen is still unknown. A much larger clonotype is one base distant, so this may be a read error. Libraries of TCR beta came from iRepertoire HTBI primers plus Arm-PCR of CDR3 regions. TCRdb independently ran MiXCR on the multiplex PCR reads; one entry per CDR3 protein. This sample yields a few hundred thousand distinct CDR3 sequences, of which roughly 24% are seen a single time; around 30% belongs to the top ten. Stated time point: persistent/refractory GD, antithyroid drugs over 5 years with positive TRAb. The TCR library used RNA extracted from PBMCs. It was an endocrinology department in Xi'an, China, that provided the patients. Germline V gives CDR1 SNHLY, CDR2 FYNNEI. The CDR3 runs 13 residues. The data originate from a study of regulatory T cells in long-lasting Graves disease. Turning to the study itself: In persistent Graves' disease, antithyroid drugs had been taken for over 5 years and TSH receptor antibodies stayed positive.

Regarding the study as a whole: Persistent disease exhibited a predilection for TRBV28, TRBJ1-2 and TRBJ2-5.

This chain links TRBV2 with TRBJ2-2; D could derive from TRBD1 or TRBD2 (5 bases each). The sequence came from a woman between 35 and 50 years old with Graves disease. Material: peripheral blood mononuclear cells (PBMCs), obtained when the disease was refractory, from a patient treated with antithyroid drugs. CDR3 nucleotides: TGTGCCAGCAGTGGGATTCGGACTGGGGGGCTGTTTTTT. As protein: CASSGIRTGGLFF. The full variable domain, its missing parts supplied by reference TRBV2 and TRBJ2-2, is EPEVTQTPSHQVTQMGQEVILRCVPISNHLYFYWYRQILGQKVEFLVSFYNNEISEKSEIFDDQFSVERPDGSNFTLKIRSTKLEDSAMYFCASSGIRTGGLFFGEGSRLTVL.